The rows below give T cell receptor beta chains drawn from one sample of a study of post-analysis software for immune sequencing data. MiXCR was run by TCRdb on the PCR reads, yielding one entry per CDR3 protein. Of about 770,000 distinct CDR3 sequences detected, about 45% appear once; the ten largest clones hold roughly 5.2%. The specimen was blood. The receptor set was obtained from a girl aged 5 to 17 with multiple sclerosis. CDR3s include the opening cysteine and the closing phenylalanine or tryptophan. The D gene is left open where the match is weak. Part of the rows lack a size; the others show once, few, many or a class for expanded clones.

CDR3 DNA: TGTGCCAGCAGCTTGACAGGGCTGGGCACTGAAGCTTTCTTT
CDR3 protein: CASSLTGLGTEAFF
V gene: TRBV5-5
clone size: few
J gene: TRBJ1-1
D gene: -

CDR3 DNA: TGTGCCAGCAGCTTAGGGCTAACACCCTACAATGAGCAGTTCTTC
CDR3 protein: CASSLGLTPYNEQFF
V gene: TRBV7-6
clone size: -
J gene: TRBJ2-1
D gene: -

CDR3 DNA: TGTGCCAGTACCGGGACAGGGTATGCTCGCACTGAAGCTTTCTTT
CDR3 protein: CASTGTGYARTEAFF
V gene: TRBV12-3/TRBV12-4
clone size: few
J gene: TRBJ1-1
D gene: TRBD1

CDR3 DNA: TGTGCCATCAGGGGACTAGCGGACGAGCAGTACTTC
CDR3 protein: CAIRGLADEQYF
V gene: TRBV10-3
clone size: many
J gene: TRBJ2-7
D gene: TRBD2

CDR3 DNA: TGTGCCAGCAACGCAGAGGACAGGGGGAACACTGAAGCTTTCTTT
CDR3 protein: CASNAEDRGNTEAFF
V gene: TRBV6-2/TRBV6-3
clone size: few
J gene: TRBJ1-1
D gene: TRBD1

CDR3 DNA: TGTGCCAGCAGCCGACAGGTTGAGGGCCACGAGCAGTACTTC
CDR3 protein: CASSRQVEGHEQYF
V gene: TRBV11-2
clone size: few
J gene: TRBJ2-7
D gene: -

CDR3 DNA: TGTGCCAGCAGCCAAGGAACTAGCGGGGGCGAGCAGTACTTC
CDR3 protein: CASSQGTSGGEQYF
V gene: TRBV4-2
clone size: few
J gene: TRBJ2-7
D gene: TRBD2

CDR3 DNA: TGTGCCGGCAGTTGGAACAGGGGAGAGTCACCCCTCCACTTT
CDR3 protein: CAGSWNRGESPLHF
V gene: TRBV27
clone size: few
J gene: TRBJ1-6
D gene: TRBD1

CDR3 DNA: TGTGCCAGCAGTTTAAAGAGAAACTATGGCTACACCTTC
CDR3 protein: CASSLKRNYGYTF
V gene: TRBV12-3/TRBV12-4
clone size: few
J gene: TRBJ1-2
D gene: -

CDR3 DNA: TGTGCCAGCAGTGATAAGGCGGATACCTACAATGAGCAGTTCTTC
CDR3 protein: CASSDKADTYNEQFF
V gene: TRBV2
clone size: few
J gene: TRBJ2-1
D gene: -